The present entry profiles one T cell receptor (beta chain) with its context. Antigen: not known. The data derive from a study of cytomegalovirus exposure and HLA in healthy donors. Study-level findings and limits: Later genetic work tied a missense DCLRE1C variant to beta-chain V and J trimming. Later work associated approximately 17,000 TCR beta sequences with HLA alleles at 0.05 false discovery rate.

The germline V and J ends were trimmed by 4 bases and 4 bases, with 6 bases remaining between them. CDR1 SGHKS and CDR2 YYEKEE come from the germline V gene (reference sequence). The CDR3 spans 11 residues. The PCR made use of 60 Vbeta and 13 Jbeta primers. This table comes from immunoSEQ multiplex PCR, and its TCRdb copy is limited to in-frame clones, with some not included. The sample holds some 160,000 clones, 84% seen once. The receptor was derived from a man between 18 and 29 years old in good health and CMV-seronegative. Sequencing used PBMCs. V is TRBV5-5 and J is TRBJ2-7; D not resolved. CDR3 sequence reads: CASSPQYEQYF. DNA of the CDR3: TGTGCCAGCAGCCCCCAATACGAGCAGTACTTC.